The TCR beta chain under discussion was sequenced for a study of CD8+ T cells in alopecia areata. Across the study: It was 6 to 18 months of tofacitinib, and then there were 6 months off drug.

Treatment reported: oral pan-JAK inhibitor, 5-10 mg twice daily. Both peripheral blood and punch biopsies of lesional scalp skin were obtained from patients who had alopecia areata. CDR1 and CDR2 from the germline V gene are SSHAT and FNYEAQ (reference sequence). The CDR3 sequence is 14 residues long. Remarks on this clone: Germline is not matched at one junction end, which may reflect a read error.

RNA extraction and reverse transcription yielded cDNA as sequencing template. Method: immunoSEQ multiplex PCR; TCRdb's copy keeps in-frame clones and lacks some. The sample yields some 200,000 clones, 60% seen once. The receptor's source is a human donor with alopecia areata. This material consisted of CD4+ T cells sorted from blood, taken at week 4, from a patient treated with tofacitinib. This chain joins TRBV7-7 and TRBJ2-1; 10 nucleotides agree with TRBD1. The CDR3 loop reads CASSPGTGDNEQFF. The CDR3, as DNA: TGTGCTAGCAGTCCCGGGACAGGGGACAATGAGCAGTTCTTC.